Here is one T cell receptor beta chain with its context. The data stem from a study of blood T cell repertoires in COVID-19. Assay: immunoSEQ multiplex PCR; the TCRdb copy retains only in-frame clones and omits some. The table has tens of thousands of clones, about four fifths seen once. The CDR3 contains 15 residues. The ends lost 0 bases at V and 4 bases at J; junction bases unmatched: 1. Germline CDR1 is SGHRS and CDR2 is YFSETQ. The clonotype comes from a man in his 70s with acute or convalescent COVID-19. The material sequenced was peripheral blood. The chain recombines TRBV5-1 with TRBJ2-6; 7 positions agree with TRBD1. The CDR3 sequence: CASSLGQGGANVLTF. CDR3 bases: TGCGCCAGCAGCTTGGGACAGGGAGGGGCCAACGTCCTGACTTTC.